Below, 24 T cell receptor beta chains from the same sample are listed, as sequenced in a study of T-cell reconstitution after alpha-beta-depleted transplantation in children. Unique molecular identifiers featured in how the TCRbeta library was prepared. TCRdb recomputed calls from the PCR reads with MiXCR, one row per CDR3 protein. The sample shows some 450,000 distinct CDR3 sequences, approximately 41% of them seen only once. The sample here was PBMCs, taken before TCRalphabeta/CD19-depleted stem cell transplant. The receptors originated from a girl aged 2-10 years with aplastic anemia, due to receive a stem cell transplant.

This clonotype came up many times. The V and J genes are TRBV7-2 and TRBJ2-7; D is undetermined. Trimming took off 3 bases at V and 1 base at J, with 7 bases between the two ends. Looked up from germline, CDR1 is SGHTA and CDR2 is FQGNSA. The CDR3 consists of 13 residues. The CDR3 sequence: CASSFYLSYEQYF. The DNA of the CDR3 is TGTGCCAGCAGCTTTTATCTATCCTACGAGCAGTACTTC.

This chain links TRBV5-1 with TRBJ2-5, with TRBD2 identical over 13 bases. The germline V gene has CDR1 SGHRS and CDR2 YFSETQ. Trimming cost V 4 bases and J 0 bases; bases outside gene matches: 6. The CDR3 covers 17 residues. This CDR3 reads CASSQTGTSGNQETQYF. The CDR3 DNA reads as TGCGCCAGCAGCCAGACCGGGACTAGCGGGAACCAAGAGACCCAGTACTTC.

The chain uses TRBV5-1 and TRBJ2-7; D gene unclear. The CDR3 covers 17 residues. V was trimmed by 4 bases and J by 2 bases, leaving 22 bases between them. Germline CDR1 and CDR2: SGHRS and YFSETQ. The CDR3 DNA is TGCGCCAGCAGCCGCCGGGCCGACCTCAATACGGCCTACGAGCAGTACTTC. Translated, it gives CASSRRADLNTAYEQYF.

The chain combines TRBV9 with TRBJ2-1; unclear D gene. CDR3 size: 14 residues. CDR1 and CDR2 (germline): SGDLS, YYNGEE. V was shortened by 4 bases and J by 9 bases, with 17 bases between the two germline ends. CDR3: CASSPTGGEVEQFF. As DNA, the CDR3 is TGTGCCAGCAGCCCCACCGGTGGCGAGGTTGAGCAGTTCTTC.

The chain joins TRBV18 to TRBJ2-5; 7 nucleotides align to TRBD2. CDR1 and CDR2 (germline): KGHSH, LQKENI. The junction had 8 bases not matched to a gene; V was cut back by 8 bases and J by 5 bases. CDR3 length: 13 residues. The CDR3 protein is CASASGVLETQYF. CDR3 nucleotides: TGTGCCAGCGCGAGCGGGGTTCTGGAGACCCAGTACTTC.

This clonotype was seen a few times. The rearrangement uses TRBV20-1 and TRBJ1-5; 11 bases are shared with TRBD1. V was pared by 3 bases and J by 9 bases, with 7 bases of the junction left unmatched. Germline values: CDR1 DFQATT, CDR2 SNEGSKA (reference sequence). The CDR3 length is 14 residues. This CDR3 is CSARGGTGGMPQHF. The CDR3 DNA reads as TGCAGTGCTAGGGGGGGGACAGGGGGAATGCCCCAGCATTTT.

Notes on this clonotype: At one of its ends the junction is not consistent with the germline gene, which may arise from a read error. The V gene is TRBV6-1, the J gene TRBJ2-1; 8 bases match TRBD2. CDR3 length equals 13 residues. Germline CDR1 reads MNHNS; CDR2 reads SASEGT. The CDR3 is CASSKAGEAEQFF. In DNA form, the CDR3 reads TGTGCCAGCAGTAAAGCGGGAGAGGCTGAGCAGTTCTTC.

This clonotype was picked up many times. At one of its ends the junction is not consistent with the germline gene, which may arise from a read error. The chain uses TRBV7-9 and TRBJ1-1; weak D call: TRBD1 (6 bases). The CDR3 is 13 amino acids. CDR1 is SEHNR, CDR2 FQNEAQ, per germline (reference sequence). The CDR3 DNA follows: TGCGCCAGCAGCTTACAGGGGAACACTGAAGCTTTCTTT. Protein sequence: CASSLQGNTEAFF. Using reference TRBV7-9 and TRBJ1-1 for the parts outside the CDR3, the full variable domain is DTGVSQNPRHKITKRGQNVTFRCDPISEHNRLYWYRQTLGQGPEFLTYFQNEAQLEKSRLLSDRFSAERPKGSFSTLEIQRTEQGDSAMYLCASSLQGNTEAFFGQGTRLTVV.

This sequence joins TRBV7-2 and TRBJ2-2, with no clear D. Germline CDR1 reads SGHTA; CDR2 reads FQGNSA. V gave up 8 bases and J gave up 8 bases, with 9 bases separating them. The CDR3 runs 11 residues. CDR3 nucleotide sequence: TGTGCCAGCCACGAGAAGGGGGAGCTGTTTTTT. Amino acid sequence: CASHEKGELFF.

The chain carries TRBV3-1 and TRBJ2-7, with 7 bases that match TRBD1. In germline, CDR1 is LGHDT, CDR2 YNNKEL (reference sequence). The CDR3 consists of 16 residues. V lost 1 base to trimming and J lost 0 bases; unmatched junction nucleotides: 6. The CDR3 sequence is CASSQARQGPSYEQYF. The CDR3 DNA follows: TGTGCCAGCAGCCAAGCCCGACAGGGCCCCTCCTACGAGCAGTACTTC.

This clonotype was detected many times. The chain links TRBV7-9 to TRBJ2-1, with 7 bases aligning to TRBD2. The CDR3 runs to 16 residues. Germline V gives CDR1 SEHNR, CDR2 FQNEAQ (reference sequence). The V segment lost 5 bases and the J segment 5 bases; nucleotides outside the gene matches: 12. The CDR3 protein is CASSPFVGRLNNEQFF. In DNA form, the CDR3 reads TGTGCCAGCAGCCCCTTCGTCGGGAGGCTCAACAATGAGCAGTTCTTC.

The rearrangement joins TRBV7-3 to TRBJ2-3, with 10 positions matching TRBD2. Germline trimming cut 3 bases from V and 2 bases from J; bases unmatched to any gene: 14. The CDR3 extends over 19 amino acids. Germline-derived CDR1 and CDR2 are SGHTA and FQGTGA. CDR3 DNA sequence: TGTGCCAGCAGCTTCCCGGGGGTACTAGCGGGGTACTACACAGATACGCAGTATTTT. This codes for CASSFPGVLAGYYTDTQYF.

The chain employs TRBV7-9 and TRBJ1-2; maybe TRBD1 (6 bases). Between the trimmed V and J ends, which lost 7 bases and 4 bases, there was a span of 10 bases. The germline CDR1 and CDR2 sequences are SEHNR and FQNEAQ (reference sequence). There are 12 residues in the CDR3. CDR3 DNA sequence: TGTGCCAGCACAACAGGGTTCTATGGCTACACCTTC. It translates to CASTTGFYGYTF.

This chain connects TRBV7-6 to TRBJ2-1; 7 nucleotides align to TRBD2. Per germline, CDR1 SGHVS and CDR2 FNYEAQ. This CDR3 spans 16 amino acids. The J segment lost 3 bases and the V segment lost 5 bases, leaving 10 bases of the junction unmatched. Here the CDR3 reads CASSLLLAQDYNEQFF. DNA for the CDR3: TGTGCCAGCAGCCTGCTACTAGCGCAAGACTACAATGAGCAGTTCTTC.

The chain has TRBV30 and TRBJ2-2, with 7 bases identical to TRBD1. V shed 0 bases and J 4 bases; nucleotides not matched to a gene: 2. CDR3 length: 14 residues. The germline gives CDR1 GTSNPN, CDR2 SVGIG (reference sequence). CDR3 protein: CAWSVPGGTGELFF. The CDR3 nucleotides are TGTGCCTGGAGTGTACCAGGGGGCACCGGGGAGCTGTTTTTT.

This clonotype was observed many times. The chain combines TRBV12-3 or TRBV12-4 with TRBJ2-1; the D is unclear. The CDR3 spans 14 residues. V was pared by 3 bases and J by 6 bases, with 12 bases between. The CDR3 sequence is CASSLASSFNEQFF. CDR3 DNA sequence: TGTGCCAGCAGTTTGGCTAGTAGTTTCAATGAGCAGTTCTTC.

The rearrangement uses TRBV6-1 and TRBJ2-7; 8 bases align to TRBD1. CDR3 size: 15 residues. Looked up from germline, CDR1 is MNHNS and CDR2 is SASEGT. Trimming cost V 6 bases and J 2 bases; bases outside gene matches: 9. CDR3 bases: TGTGCCAGCAGGTCCCCCGGGACAGGTCCCTACGAGCAGTACTTC. Translated, it gives CASRSPGTGPYEQYF.

This chain links TRBV20-1 with TRBJ2-1; D perhaps matches TRBD2 (6 bases). CDR3 length equals 13 residues. In germline, CDR1 is DFQATT, CDR2 SNEGSKA (reference sequence). Trimming shortened V by 0 bases and J by 6 bases, and 9 bases separated the two germline ends. The CDR3 region has the DNA TGCAGTGCTAGAGATCTTAGCGGCAATGAGCAGTTCTTC. Its protein is CSARDLSGNEQFF.

J is TRBJ2-1 and V is TRBV20-1; 9 bases are a match to TRBD2. The CDR3 length is 14 residues. V gave up 5 bases and J gave up 2 bases; unmatched junction bases: 4. Germline V gene sequence: CDR1 DFQATT, CDR2 SNEGSKA (reference sequence). The CDR3 nucleotides read TGCAGTGCTCCTCCTAGCGGGGCCTACAATGAGCAGTTCTTC. This codes for CSAPPSGAYNEQFF.

J is TRBJ2-1 and V is TRBV7-2, with unresolved D. The length of the CDR3 is 11 residues. The germline V gene encodes CDR1 SGHTA and CDR2 FQGNSA. Trimming took 5 bases from V and 8 from J, leaving 7 bases between them. CDR3 sequence: CASSASYEQFF. Here the CDR3 DNA reads TGTGCCAGCAGCGCGAGCTATGAGCAGTTCTTC. The full variable domain, rest sourced from reference TRBV7-2 and TRBJ2-1, is GAGVSQSPSNKVTEKGKDVELRCDPISGHTALYWYRQSLGQGLEFLIYFQGNSAPDKSGLPSDRFSAERTGGSVSTLTIQRTQQEDSAVYLCASSASYEQFFGPGTRLTVL.

This clonotype was detected a few times. The chain links TRBV6-1 to TRBJ2-5; D is perhaps TRBD1 or TRBD2 (5 bases each). This CDR3 is 17 amino acids long. In germline, CDR1 is MNHNS, CDR2 SASEGT. V gave up 2 bases and J gave up 3 bases, with 19 bases separating them. In nucleotides, the CDR3 is TGTGCCAGCAGTGAAAGGATCAGGGATGTGGGGGAAGAGACCCAGTACTTC. It yields the protein CASSERIRDVGEETQYF.

This clonotype was found a few times. The chain employs TRBV20-1 and TRBJ2-3; D is ambiguous. The CDR3 runs 16 residues. V lost 5 bases and J lost 0, with 18 bases in between. CDR1 DFQATT and CDR2 SNEGSKA come from the germline V gene (reference sequence). CDR3 nucleotides: TGCAGTGCTTTCCCCTATGGAGAGGCCAGCACAGATACGCAGTATTTT. This gives the protein CSAFPYGEASTDTQYF.

The chain employs TRBV10-2 and TRBJ2-7; 7 bases are shared with TRBD2. The germline V gene has CDR1 WSHSY and CDR2 SAAADI. CDR3 length: 15 amino acids. V was clipped by 8 bases and J by 1 base; unmatched bases: 11. The chain's CDR3 is CASGRRDYPSYEQYF. As DNA, the CDR3 is TGCGCCAGCGGCAGACGGGACTACCCGTCCTACGAGCAGTACTTC.

This sequence joins TRBV10-3 and TRBJ2-1, with TRBD2 matching 7 bases. J was trimmed by 4 bases and V by 9 bases; bases with no gene match: 9. This CDR3 region has 14 residues. Per the germline V gene, CDR1 is ENHRY and CDR2 is SYGVKD. CDR3 loop: CAMSAGEQYNEQFF. For the CDR3, the DNA is TGTGCCATGAGCGCGGGGGAGCAGTACAATGAGCAGTTCTTC.